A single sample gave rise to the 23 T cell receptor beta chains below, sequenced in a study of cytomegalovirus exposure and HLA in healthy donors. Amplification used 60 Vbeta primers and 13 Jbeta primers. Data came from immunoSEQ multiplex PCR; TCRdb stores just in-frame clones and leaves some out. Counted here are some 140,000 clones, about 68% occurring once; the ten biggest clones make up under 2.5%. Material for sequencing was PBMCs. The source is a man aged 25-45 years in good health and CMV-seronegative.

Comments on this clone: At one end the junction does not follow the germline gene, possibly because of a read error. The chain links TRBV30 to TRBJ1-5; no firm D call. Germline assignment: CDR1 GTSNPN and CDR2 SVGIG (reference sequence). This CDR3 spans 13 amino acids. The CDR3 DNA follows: TGTGCCTGGAGTCACGGGGTAGGTCAGCCCCAGAATTTT. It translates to CAWSHGVGQPQNF.

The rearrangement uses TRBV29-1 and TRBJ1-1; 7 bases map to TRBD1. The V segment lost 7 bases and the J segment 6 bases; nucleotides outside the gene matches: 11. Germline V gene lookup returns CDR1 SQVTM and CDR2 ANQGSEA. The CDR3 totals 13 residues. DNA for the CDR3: TGCAGCGCTCCGACAGGGTCTTATGCTGAAGCTTTCTTT. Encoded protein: CSAPTGSYAEAFF.

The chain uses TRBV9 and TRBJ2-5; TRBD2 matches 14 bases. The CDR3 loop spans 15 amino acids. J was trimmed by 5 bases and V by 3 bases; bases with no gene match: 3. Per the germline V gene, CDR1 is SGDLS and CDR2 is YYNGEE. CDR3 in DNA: TGTGCCAGCAGCGCAGGGACTAGCGGGGGTGAGACCCAGTACTTC. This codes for CASSAGTSGGETQYF.

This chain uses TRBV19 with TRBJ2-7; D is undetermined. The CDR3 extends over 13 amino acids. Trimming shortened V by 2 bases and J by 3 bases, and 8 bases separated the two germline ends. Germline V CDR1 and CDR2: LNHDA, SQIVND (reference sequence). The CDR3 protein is CASSISRGYEQYF. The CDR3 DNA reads TGTGCCAGTAGTATATCCCGCGGCTACGAGCAGTACTTC.

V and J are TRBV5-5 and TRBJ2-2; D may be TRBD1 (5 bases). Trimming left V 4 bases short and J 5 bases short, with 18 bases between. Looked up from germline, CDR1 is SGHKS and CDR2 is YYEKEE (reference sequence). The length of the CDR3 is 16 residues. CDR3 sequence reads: CASSLRTPPLTGELFF. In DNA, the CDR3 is TGTGCCAGCAGCCTCAGGACACCTCCCCTTACCGGGGAGCTGTTTTTT.

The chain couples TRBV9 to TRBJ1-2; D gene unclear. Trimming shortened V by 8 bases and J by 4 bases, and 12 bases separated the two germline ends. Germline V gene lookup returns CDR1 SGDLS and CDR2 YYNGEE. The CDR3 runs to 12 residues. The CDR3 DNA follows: TGTGCCAGTGGTGAGTGGTCCTATGGCTACACCTTC. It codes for CASGEWSYGYTF.

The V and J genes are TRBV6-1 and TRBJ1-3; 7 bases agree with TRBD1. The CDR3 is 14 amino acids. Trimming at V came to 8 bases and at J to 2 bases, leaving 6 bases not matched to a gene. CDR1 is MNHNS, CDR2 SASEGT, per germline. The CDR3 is CASAGTGAGNTIYF. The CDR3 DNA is TGTGCCAGCGCCGGAACAGGGGCTGGAAACACCATATATTTT.

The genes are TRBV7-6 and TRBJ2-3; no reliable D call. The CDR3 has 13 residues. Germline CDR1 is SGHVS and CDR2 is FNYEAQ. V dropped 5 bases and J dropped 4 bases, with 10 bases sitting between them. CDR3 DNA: TGTGCCAGCAGCCTAAACGAACCAGATACGCAGTATTTT. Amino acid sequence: CASSLNEPDTQYF.

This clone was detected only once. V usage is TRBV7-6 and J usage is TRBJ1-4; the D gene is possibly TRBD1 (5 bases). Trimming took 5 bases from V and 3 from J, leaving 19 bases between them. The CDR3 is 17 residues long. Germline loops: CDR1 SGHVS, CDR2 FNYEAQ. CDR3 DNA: TGTGCCAGCAGCCTAGGGTCACGGGGGGGACCTAATGAAAAACTGTTTTTT. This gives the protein CASSLGSRGGPNEKLFF.

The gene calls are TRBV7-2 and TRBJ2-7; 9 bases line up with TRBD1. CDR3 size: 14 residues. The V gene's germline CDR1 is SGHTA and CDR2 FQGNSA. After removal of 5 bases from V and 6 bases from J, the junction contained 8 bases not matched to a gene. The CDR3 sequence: CASSADRGRSEQYF. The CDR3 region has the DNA TGTGCCAGCAGCGCAGACAGGGGGAGAAGCGAGCAGTACTTC.

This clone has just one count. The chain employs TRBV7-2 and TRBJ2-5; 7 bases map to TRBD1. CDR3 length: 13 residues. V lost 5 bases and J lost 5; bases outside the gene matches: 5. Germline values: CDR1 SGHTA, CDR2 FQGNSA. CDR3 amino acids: CASSLGTVETQYF. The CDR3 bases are TGTGCCAGCAGCCTCGGGACAGTGGAGACCCAGTACTTC.

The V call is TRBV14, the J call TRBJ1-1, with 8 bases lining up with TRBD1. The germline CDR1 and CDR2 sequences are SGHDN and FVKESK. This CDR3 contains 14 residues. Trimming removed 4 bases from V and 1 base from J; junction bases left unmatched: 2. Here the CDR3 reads CASSRGQGNTEAFF. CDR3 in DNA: TGTGCCAGCAGCCGCGGACAGGGGAACACTGAAGCTTTCTTT.

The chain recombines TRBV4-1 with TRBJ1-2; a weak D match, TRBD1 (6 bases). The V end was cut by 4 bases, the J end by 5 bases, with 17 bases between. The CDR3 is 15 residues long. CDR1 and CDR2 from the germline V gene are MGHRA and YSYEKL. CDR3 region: CASSPNPGEGYGYTF. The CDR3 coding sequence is TGCGCCAGCAGCCCCAACCCAGGGGAGGGATATGGCTACACCTTC.

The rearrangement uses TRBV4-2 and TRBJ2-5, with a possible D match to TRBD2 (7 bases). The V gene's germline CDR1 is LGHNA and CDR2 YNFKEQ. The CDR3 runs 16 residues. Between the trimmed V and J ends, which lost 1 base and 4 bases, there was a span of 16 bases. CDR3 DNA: TGTGCCAGCAGCCAAGGGGGGGGCAGGTCGGGAGAGACCCAGTACTTC. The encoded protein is CASSQGGGRSGETQYF.

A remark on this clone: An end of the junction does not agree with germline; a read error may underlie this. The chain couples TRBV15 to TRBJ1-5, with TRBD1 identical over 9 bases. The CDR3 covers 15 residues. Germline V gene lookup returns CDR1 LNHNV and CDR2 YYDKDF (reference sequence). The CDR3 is CATSPGTGSRQPQNF. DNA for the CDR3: TGTGCCACCAGCCCCGGGACAGGGTCTCGGCAGCCCCAGAATTTT.

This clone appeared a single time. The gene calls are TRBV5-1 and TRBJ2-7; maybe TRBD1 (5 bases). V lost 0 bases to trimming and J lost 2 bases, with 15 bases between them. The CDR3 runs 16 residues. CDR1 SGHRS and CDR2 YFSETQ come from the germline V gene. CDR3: CASSLGQPLRTYEQYF. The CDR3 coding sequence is TGCGCCAGCAGCTTGGGACAGCCCTTACGTACCTACGAGCAGTACTTC.

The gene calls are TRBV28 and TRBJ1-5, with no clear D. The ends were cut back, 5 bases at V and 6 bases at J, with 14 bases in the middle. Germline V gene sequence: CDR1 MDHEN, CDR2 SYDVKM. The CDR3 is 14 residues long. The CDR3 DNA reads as TGTGCCAGCAGTCGGCCCCTCGGAGGTCAGCCCCAGCATTTT. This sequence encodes CASSRPLGGQPQHF.

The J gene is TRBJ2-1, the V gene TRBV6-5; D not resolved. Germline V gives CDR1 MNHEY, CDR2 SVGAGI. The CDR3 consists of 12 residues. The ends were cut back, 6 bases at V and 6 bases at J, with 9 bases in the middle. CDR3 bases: TGTGCCAGCAGCCTCCGGTCCAATGAGCAGTTCTTC. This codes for CASSLRSNEQFF.

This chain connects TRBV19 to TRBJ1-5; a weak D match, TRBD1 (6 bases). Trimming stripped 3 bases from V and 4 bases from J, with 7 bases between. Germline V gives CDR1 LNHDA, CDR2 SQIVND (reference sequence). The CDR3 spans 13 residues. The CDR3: CASSMGTNQPQHF. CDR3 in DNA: TGTGCCAGTAGTATGGGGACAAATCAGCCCCAGCATTTT.

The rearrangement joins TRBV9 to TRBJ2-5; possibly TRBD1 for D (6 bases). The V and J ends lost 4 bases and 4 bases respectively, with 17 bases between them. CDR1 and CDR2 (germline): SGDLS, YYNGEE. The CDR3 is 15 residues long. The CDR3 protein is CASSPGEKGRETQYF. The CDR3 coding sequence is TGTGCCAGCAGCCCAGGGGAAAAGGGTCGAGAGACCCAGTACTTC.

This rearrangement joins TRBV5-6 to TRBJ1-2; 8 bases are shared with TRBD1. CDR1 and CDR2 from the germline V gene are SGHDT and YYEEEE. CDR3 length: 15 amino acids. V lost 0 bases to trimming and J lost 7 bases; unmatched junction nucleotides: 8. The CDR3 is CASSLAQDRVAGYTF. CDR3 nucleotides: TGTGCCAGCAGCTTGGCCCAGGACAGGGTGGCTGGCTACACCTTC.

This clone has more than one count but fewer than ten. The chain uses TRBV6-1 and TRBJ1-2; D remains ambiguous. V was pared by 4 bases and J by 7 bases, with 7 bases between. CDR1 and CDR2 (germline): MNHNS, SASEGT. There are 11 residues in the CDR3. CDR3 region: CASSGQGGYTF. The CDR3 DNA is TGTGCCAGCAGTGGACAAGGTGGCTACACCTTC.

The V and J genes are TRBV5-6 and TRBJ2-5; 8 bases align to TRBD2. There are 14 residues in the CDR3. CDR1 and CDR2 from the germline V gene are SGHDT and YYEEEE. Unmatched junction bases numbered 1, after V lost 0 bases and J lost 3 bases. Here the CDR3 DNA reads TGTGCCAGCAGCTTGGTGCGGGGGGAAGAGACCCAGTACTTC. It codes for CASSLVRGEETQYF.